These T cell receptor beta chains were read from a single sample in a study of blood T cell repertoires in COVID-19. Measured with immunoSEQ multiplex PCR; TCRdb has only the in-frame clones, and not every one. Here the sample spans more than 15,000 clones, more than 75% being singletons. The sample taken for sequencing was peripheral blood. These receptors all come from a man between 60 and 70 years old with active or convalescent COVID-19. The CDR3 runs from the conserved cysteine through the conserved F or W. The D gene is left open where the match is weak. Clone size appears in some rows only: once, few, many, or a class for an expanded clone.

>NA|NA|TRBJ2-5|TRBV18
TGTGCCAGCTCACCACCCACTCGCCAAGAGACCCAGTACTTC
CASSPPTRQETQYF
>NA|NA|TRBJ2-2|TRBV9
TGTGCCAGCAGCGCGACTAGTAACACCGGGGAGCTGTTTTTT
CASSATSNTGELFF
>NA|NA|TRBJ1-5|TRBV30
TGTGCCTGGAGTGCAGGGGTTAACAATCAGCCCCAGCATTTT
CAWSAGVNNQPQHF
>NA|TRBD2|TRBJ2-3|TRBV5-6
TGTGCCAGCAGACCTTTGGGGCTAGCGGGGGAGGTAGATACGCAGTATTTT
CASRPLGLAGEVDTQYF
>once|TRBD2|TRBJ2-7|TRBV28
TGTGCCAGCCGGACTAGCGGGCCCCGGCAGTACTTC
CASRTSGPRQYF
>NA|TRBD2|TRBJ2-3|TRBV5-6
TGTGCCAGCAGCCCCCGGGGGGGCACAGATACGCAGTATTTT
CASSPRGGTDTQYF
>NA|NA|TRBJ1-1|TRBV5-1
TGCGCCAGCAGCTTGGGGAGGGGAGGTACCACTGAAGCTTTCTTT
CASSLGRGGTTEAFF
>NA|NA|TRBJ1-2|TRBV9
TGTGCCAGCAGCGTAGCACAGGGCTATGGCTACACCTTC
CASSVAQGYGYTF
>NA|NA|TRBJ1-2|TRBV12-5
TGTGCTAGTGGTTCCTCTCTTGGCTACACCTTC
CASGSSLGYTF
>NA|NA|TRBJ2-1|TRBV6-2/TRBV6-3
TGTGCCAGCAGTTCGGACTTCTCCGCCTACAATGAGCAGTTCTTC
CASSSDFSAYNEQFF
>NA|TRBD1|TRBJ1-2|TRBV6-5
TGTGCCACCGGGACAGACTATGGCTACACCTTC
CATGTDYGYTF
>NA|TRBD2|TRBJ2-3|TRBV18
TGTGCCAGCTCATGGGCGGGACTAGTCGGAGATACGCAGTATTTT
CASSWAGLVGDTQYF
>few|NA|TRBJ1-2|TRBV6-5
TGTGCCAGCAGTTATAATGCAGATTCGCGGAATGGCTACACCTTC
CASSYNADSRNGYTF
>NA|TRBD1|TRBJ2-3|TRBV9
TGTGCCAGCAGCAGGTCTGGGACAGGGACCGCAGATACGCAGTATTTT
CASSRSGTGTADTQYF
>NA|TRBD1|TRBJ2-7|TRBV7-2
TGTGCCAGCAGCCTCGGACAGGGGGCCTACGAGCAGTACTTC
CASSLGQGAYEQYF
>NA|TRBD1|TRBJ1-6|TRBV11-2
TGTGCCAGCAGCTTAGAAGGGGGCGGCTCACCCCTCCACTTT
CASSLEGGGSPLHF
>NA|TRBD2|TRBJ2-7|TRBV6-5
TGTGCCAGCAGTTACTCGCCAAGCGGGAGTGACTACGAGCAGTACTTC
CASSYSPSGSDYEQYF
>NA|NA|TRBJ1-1|TRBV7-2
TGTGCCAGCAGCTTTGAACTCGTGGTCGGCACTGAAGCTTTCTTT
CASSFELVVGTEAFF
>NA|NA|TRBJ2-5|TRBV11-2
TGTGCCAGCAGCCCCGGGGGGCAAGTCCAAGAGACCCAGTACTTC
CASSPGGQVQETQYF
>NA|NA|TRBJ1-4|TRBV4-1
TGCGCCAGCAGCCGGGGTGCGGGGAATGAAAAACTGTTTTTT
CASSRGAGNEKLFF
>NA|TRBD2|TRBJ2-1|TRBV10-2
TGCGCCAGCAGTGAGAATAGACTAGCGGGAGGCAATGAGCAGTTCTTC
CASSENRLAGGNEQFF
>NA|TRBD2|TRBJ2-2|TRBV7-2
TGTGCCAGCAGCTATTATAGCGGGAGGAGGACCGGGGAGCTGTTTTTT
CASSYYSGRRTGELFF
>NA|NA|TRBJ1-4|TRBV3-1/TRBV3-2
TGTGCCAGCAGCCAAGATTACAGGGAGAAACTGTTTTTT
CASSQDYREKLFF
>NA|NA|TRBJ2-2|TRBV4-1
TGCGCCAGCAGCCCGCCCCGGGACACTGGCCCGGGGAGAACCGGGGAGCTGTTTTTT
CASSPPRDTGPGRTGELFF
>NA|NA|TRBJ1-2|TRBV6-6
TGTGCCAGCAGTTCCGAGGGCAGGGGTAGGGGCTACACCTTC
CASSSEGRGRGYTF
>NA|NA|TRBJ1-2|TRBV10-1
TGCGCCAGCAGCCCCGACACGTTCTATGGCTACACCTTC
CASSPDTFYGYTF
>once|NA|TRBJ2-3|TRBV3-1/TRBV3-2
TGTGCCAGCAGCCAAGATACGAGAGGCGATACGCAGTATTTT
CASSQDTRGDTQYF
>NA|TRBD2|TRBJ2-7|TRBV19
TGTGCCAGTGGACTAGCGGGAGTAAGGAGCGAGCAGTACTTC
CASGLAGVRSEQYF
>NA|TRBD2|TRBJ2-7|TRBV6-6
TGTGCCAGCACCCCTACCACTGTCGGGGGGTCCTACGAGCAGTACTTC
CASTPTTVGGSYEQYF
>once|NA|TRBJ2-2|TRBV30
TGTGCCTGGAGTGTTTCAGGGACCGGGGAGCTGTTTTTT
CAWSVSGTGELFF
>once|NA|TRBJ2-2|TRBV4-1
TGCGCCAGCGCCCCAGGGGCGCGGGCCGGGGAGCTGTTTTTT
CASAPGARAGELFF
>few|NA|TRBJ2-1|TRBV10-3
TGTGCCATCAGTGAGTCGACTCGTAGTAATGAGCAGTTCTTC
CAISESTRSNEQFF
>few|NA|TRBJ1-6|TRBV9
TGTGCCAGCAGCGGAAAGCGGGGACAAAATAATTCACCCCTCCACTTT
CASSGKRGQNNSPLHF
>NA|TRBD2|TRBJ2-7|TRBV12-3/TRBV12-4
TGTGCCAGCAGTAGCGGCAACGGGAGGGAGCAGTACTTC
CASSSGNGREQYF
>once|NA|TRBJ2-1|TRBV2
TGTGCCAGCAGTGGTGGAGGGTCAAGTGAGCAGTTCTTC
CASSGGGSSEQFF
>NA|NA|TRBJ2-7|TRBV28
TGTGCCAGCCGTATAGGGGGGGGTGGATTCCTGTACGAGCAGTACTTC
CASRIGGGGFLYEQYF
>NA|TRBD1|TRBJ1-5|TRBV3-1/TRBV3-2
TGTGCCAGCAGCCTACAGGCGCAGGGGGCCCAGCATTTT
CASSLQAQGAQHF